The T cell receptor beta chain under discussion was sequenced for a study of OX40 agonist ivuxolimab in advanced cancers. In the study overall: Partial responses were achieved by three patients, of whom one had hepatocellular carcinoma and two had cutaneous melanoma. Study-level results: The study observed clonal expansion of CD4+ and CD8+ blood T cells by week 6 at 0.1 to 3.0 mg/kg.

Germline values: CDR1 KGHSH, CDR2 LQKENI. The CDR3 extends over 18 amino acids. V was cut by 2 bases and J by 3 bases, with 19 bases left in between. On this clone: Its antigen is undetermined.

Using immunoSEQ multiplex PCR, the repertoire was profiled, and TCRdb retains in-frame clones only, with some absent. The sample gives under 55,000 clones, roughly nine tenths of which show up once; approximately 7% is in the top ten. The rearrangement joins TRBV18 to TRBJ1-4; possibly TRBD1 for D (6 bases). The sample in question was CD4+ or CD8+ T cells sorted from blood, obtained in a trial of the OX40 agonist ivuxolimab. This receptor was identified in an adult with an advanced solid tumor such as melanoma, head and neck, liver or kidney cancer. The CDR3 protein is CASSPEVSGGHANEKLFF. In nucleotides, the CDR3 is TGTGCCAGCTCACCAGAGGTATCGGGGGGACACGCTAATGAAAAACTGTTTTTT.